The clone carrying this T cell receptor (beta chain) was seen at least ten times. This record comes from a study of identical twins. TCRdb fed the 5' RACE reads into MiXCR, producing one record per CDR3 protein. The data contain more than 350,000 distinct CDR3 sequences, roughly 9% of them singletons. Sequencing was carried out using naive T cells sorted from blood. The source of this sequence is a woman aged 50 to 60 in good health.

CDR3 nucleotides: TGCGCCAGCAGCCCCCACCGGCCCGGGGAGCTGTTTTTT. Its protein is CASSPHRPGELFF. V and J are TRBV5-1 and TRBJ2-2; no reliable D call. The V end was cut by 4 bases, the J end by 6 bases, with 10 bases between. The CDR3 runs to 13 residues. Germline assignment: CDR1 SGHRS and CDR2 YFSETQ.